This T cell receptor beta chain is from a study of prognosis after radiotherapy for stage I lung cancer. Amplicons of TCR beta CDR3 were generated from genomic DNA by two-round multiplex PCR. Initially, in first-round PCR, primers specific to each TRBV and TRBJ gene were used. Via MiXCR, TCRdb re-called the multiplex PCR reads, giving one row per CDR3 protein. The table lists around 51,000 distinct CDR3 sequences, roughly 36% of them singletons, with about 8.3% in the top ten. V was shortened by 2 bases and J by 2 bases, with 9 bases between the two germline ends. The germline V gene has CDR1 KGHDR and CDR2 SFDVKD. CDR3 size: 14 residues. This clonotype appeared many times.

The J gene is TRBJ2-7, the V gene TRBV24-1; D is undetermined. This clonotype was obtained from a donor older than 45 with non-small cell lung cancer. Sequencing used PBMCs, obtained before or after stereotactic body radiation therapy (not recorded which). CDR3 in DNA: TGTGCCACCAGTGATTCCCGACGGGCCTACGAGCAGTACTTC. This codes for CATSDSRRAYEQYF.